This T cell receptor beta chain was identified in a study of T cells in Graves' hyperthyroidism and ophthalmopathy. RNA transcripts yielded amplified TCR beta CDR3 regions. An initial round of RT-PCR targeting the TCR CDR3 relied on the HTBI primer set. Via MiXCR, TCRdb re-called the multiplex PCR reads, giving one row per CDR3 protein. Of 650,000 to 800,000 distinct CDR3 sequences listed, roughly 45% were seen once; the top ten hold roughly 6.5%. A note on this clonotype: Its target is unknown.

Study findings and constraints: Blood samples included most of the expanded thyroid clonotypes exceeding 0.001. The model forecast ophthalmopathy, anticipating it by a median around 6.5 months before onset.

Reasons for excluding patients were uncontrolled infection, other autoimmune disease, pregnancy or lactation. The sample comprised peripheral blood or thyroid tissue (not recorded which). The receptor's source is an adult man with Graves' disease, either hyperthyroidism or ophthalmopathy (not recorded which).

CDR3 sequence (DNA): TGCAGTGCGTCCGGGACAGCTAACACTGAAGCTTTCTTT. Amino acid sequence: CSASGTANTEAFF. The chain uses TRBV20-1 and TRBJ1-1; 7 nucleotides line up with TRBD1. Trimming at V came to 6 bases and at J to 2 bases, leaving 6 bases not matched to a gene. This CDR3 has 13 amino acids. CDR1 and CDR2 (germline): DFQATT, SNEGSKA (reference sequence).